This entry describes one T cell receptor (beta chain). Its antigen remains unknown. The data were obtained in a study of T cells in Graves' hyperthyroidism and ophthalmopathy. Study overall: Peripheral blood samples were taken at initial diagnosis, prior to any treatment. Study findings and constraints: Median prediction lead before ophthalmopathy onset was around seven months with the model. Blood held most thyroid clonotypes expanded above 0.001 frequency.

Germline V gene lookup returns CDR1 MNHEY and CDR2 SVGEGT. V was pared by 0 bases and J by 7 bases, with 8 bases of the junction left unmatched. The CDR3 runs 15 residues. The CDR3 regions of TCR beta were amplified from RNA transcripts. An initial round of RT-PCR targeting the TCR CDR3 relied on the HTBI primer set. Using its own MiXCR run on the multiplex PCR reads, TCRdb lists one record per CDR3 protein. The table has 500,000 to 750,000 distinct CDR3 sequences, 15% to 17% seen once. The study based diagnoses on clinical symptoms, serum thyroxine and TRAb, thyroid ultrasound and orbital computed tomography.

The sequencing sample was made of blood. This receptor was obtained from a woman in her thirties with Graves' hyperthyroidism. The chain employs TRBV6-2 or TRBV6-3 and TRBJ2-7; TRBD2 aligns across 8 bases. The CDR3 loop is CASSYSTSEFREQYF. CDR3 in DNA: TGTGCCAGCAGTTACTCGACTAGCGAGTTTAGGGAGCAGTACTTC.